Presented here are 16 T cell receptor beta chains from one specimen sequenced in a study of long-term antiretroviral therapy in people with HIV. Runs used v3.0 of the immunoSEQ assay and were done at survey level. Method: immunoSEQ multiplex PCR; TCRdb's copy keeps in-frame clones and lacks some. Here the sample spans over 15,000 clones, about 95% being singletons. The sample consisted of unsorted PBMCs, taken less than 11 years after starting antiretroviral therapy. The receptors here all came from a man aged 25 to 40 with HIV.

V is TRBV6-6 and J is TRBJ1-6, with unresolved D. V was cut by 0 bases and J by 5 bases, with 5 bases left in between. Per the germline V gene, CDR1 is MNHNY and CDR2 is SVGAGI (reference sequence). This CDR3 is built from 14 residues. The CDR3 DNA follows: TGTGCCAGCAGTTACTCGCGAGATAATTCACCCCTCCACTTT. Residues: CASSYSRDNSPLHF.

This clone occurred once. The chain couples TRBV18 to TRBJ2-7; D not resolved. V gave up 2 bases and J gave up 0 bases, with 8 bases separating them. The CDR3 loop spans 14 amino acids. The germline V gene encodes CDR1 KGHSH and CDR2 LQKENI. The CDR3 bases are TGTGCCAGCTCACCAAGCCAGTCCTCCTACGAGCAGTACGTC. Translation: CASSPSQSSYEQYV.

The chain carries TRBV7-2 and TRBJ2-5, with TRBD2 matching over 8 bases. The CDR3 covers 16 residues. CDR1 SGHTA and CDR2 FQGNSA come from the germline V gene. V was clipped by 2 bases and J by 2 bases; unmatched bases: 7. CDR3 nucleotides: TGTGCCAGCAGCTTACCCAGGCGGGGGGTACAAGAGACCCAGTACTTC. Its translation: CASSLPRRGVQETQYF.

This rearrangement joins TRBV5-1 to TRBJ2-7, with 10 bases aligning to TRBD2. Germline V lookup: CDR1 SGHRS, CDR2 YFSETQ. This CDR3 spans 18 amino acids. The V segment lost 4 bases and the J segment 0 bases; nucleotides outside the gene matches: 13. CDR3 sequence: CASSPSLAGDLSSYEQYF. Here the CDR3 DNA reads TGCGCCAGCAGCCCCTCGCTAGCGGGGGACCTGAGCTCCTACGAGCAGTACTTC.

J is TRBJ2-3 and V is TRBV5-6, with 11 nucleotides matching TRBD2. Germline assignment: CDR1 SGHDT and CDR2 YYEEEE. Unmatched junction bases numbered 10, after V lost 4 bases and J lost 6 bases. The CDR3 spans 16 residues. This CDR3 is CASSGGTSGVWDTQYF. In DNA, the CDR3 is TGTGCCAGCAGCGGGGGGACTAGCGGCGTCTGGGATACGCAGTATTTT.

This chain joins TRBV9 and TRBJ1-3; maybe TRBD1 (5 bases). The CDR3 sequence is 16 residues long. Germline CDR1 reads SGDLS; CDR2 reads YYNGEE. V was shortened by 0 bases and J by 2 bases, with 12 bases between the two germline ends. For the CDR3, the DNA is TGTGCCAGCAGCGTAGCTGGAGGGGTGACTGGAAACACCATATATTTT. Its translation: CASSVAGGVTGNTIYF.

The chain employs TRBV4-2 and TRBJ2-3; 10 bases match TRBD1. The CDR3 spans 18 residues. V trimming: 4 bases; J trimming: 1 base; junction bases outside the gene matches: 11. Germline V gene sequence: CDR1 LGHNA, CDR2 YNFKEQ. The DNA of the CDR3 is TGTGCCAGCAGCCCTGGGGCGGACGGGACAGGGGGCACAGATACGCAGTATTTT. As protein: CASSPGADGTGGTDTQYF.

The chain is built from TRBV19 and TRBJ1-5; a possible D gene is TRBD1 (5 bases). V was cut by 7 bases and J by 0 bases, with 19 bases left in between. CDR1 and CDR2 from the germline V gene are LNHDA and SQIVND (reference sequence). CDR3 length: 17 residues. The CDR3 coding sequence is TGTGCCAGTACCCCCCGGTGGGGCCTTTATAGCAATCAGCCCCAGCATTTT. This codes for CASTPRWGLYSNQPQHF.

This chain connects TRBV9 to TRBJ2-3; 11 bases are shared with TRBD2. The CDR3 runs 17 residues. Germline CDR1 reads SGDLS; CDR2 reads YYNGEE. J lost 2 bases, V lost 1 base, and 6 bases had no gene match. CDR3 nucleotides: TGTGCCAGCAGCGTATGGGATAGCGGGGGGGACACAGATACGCAGTATTTT. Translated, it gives CASSVWDSGGDTDTQYF.

CDR3 bases: TGTGCCAGCAGCTCCGCGACAGGAGCTAACTATGGCTACACCTTC. It encodes CASSSATGANYGYTF. The chain has TRBV9 and TRBJ1-2; perhaps TRBD1 as D (6 bases). The CDR3 spans 15 residues. CDR1 is SGDLS, CDR2 YYNGEE, per germline. Trimming cost V 4 bases and J 0 bases, with 13 bases left between them.

CDR3 in amino acids: CASSLYGNEQFF. CDR3 DNA: TGTGCCAGCAGCTTATACGGGAATGAGCAGTTCTTC. This chain joins TRBV11-2 and TRBJ2-1; D unresolved. Trimming took off 2 bases at V and 7 bases at J, with 6 bases between the two ends. The CDR3 extends over 12 amino acids. The germline V gene encodes CDR1 SGHAT and CDR2 FQNNGV.

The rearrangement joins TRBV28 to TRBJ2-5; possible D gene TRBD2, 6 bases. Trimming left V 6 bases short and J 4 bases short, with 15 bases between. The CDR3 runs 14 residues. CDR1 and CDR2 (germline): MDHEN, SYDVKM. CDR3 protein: CASRRAAGRETQYF. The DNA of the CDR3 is TGTGCCAGCAGACGGGCGGCGGGGAGAGAGACCCAGTACTTC.

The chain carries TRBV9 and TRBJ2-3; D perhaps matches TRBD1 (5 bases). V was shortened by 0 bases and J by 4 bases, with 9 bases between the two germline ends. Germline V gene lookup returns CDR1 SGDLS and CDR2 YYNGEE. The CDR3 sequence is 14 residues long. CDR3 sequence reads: CASSVGQGADTQYF. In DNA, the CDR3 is TGTGCCAGCAGCGTAGGCCAGGGCGCAGATACGCAGTATTTT.

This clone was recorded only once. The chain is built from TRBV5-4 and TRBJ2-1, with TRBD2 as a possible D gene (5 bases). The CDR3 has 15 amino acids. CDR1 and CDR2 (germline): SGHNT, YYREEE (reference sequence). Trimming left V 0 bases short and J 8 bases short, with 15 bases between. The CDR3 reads CASSLGGGGPHEQFF. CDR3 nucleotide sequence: TGTGCCAGCAGCTTGGGAGGAGGAGGACCCCATGAGCAGTTCTTC.

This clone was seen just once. The CDR3 sequence is CASSPDRGDTGELFF. DNA for the CDR3: TGTGCCAGCTCACCTGACCGGGGGGACACCGGGGAGCTGTTTTTT. The V gene is TRBV18, the J gene TRBJ2-2; the match to TRBD2 covers 7 bases. This CDR3 spans 15 amino acids. J was trimmed by 3 bases and V by 3 bases; bases with no gene match: 4. Germline V gene sequence: CDR1 KGHSH, CDR2 LQKENI.

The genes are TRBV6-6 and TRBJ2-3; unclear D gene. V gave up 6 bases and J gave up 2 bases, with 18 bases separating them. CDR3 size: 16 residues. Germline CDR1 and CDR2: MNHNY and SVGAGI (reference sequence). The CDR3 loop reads CASSLNVIEYTDTQYF. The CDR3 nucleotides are TGTGCCAGCAGCTTAAACGTGATAGAATACACAGATACGCAGTATTTT.